A single sample is the source of the 14 T cell receptor beta chains below, sequenced in a study of T cell responses to AZD1222 COVID-19 vaccine. Sequenced by immunoSEQ multiplex PCR; TCRdb stores in-frame clones only, minus some. This sample has more than 150,000 clones, with about 91% found just once. This material consisted of peripheral blood, taken 28 days after the second AZD1222 dose. These receptors all come from an adult who received the AZD1222 COVID-19 vaccine.

The chain carries TRBV6-5 and TRBJ1-4, with TRBD1 matching over 11 bases. Germline V gene data show CDR1 as MNHEY and CDR2 as SVGAGI. The CDR3 has 15 amino acids. Trimming cost V 2 bases and J 5 bases; bases outside gene matches: 1. DNA of the CDR3: TGTGCCAGCAGTTACCGGGACAGGGGGAATGAAAAACTGTTTTTT. Its translation is CASSYRDRGNEKLFF.

This rearrangement joins TRBV6-1 to TRBJ1-3, with D possibly being TRBD1 (5 bases). Trimming shortened V by 1 base and J by 5 bases, and 12 bases separated the two germline ends. Germline CDR1 MNHNS, CDR2 SASEGT. The CDR3 is made up of 15 amino acids. As DNA, the CDR3 is TGTGCCAGCAGTGAAGATGTTCGGGGGAGAAACACCATATATTTT. Protein product: CASSEDVRGRNTIYF.

This chain connects TRBV5-3 to TRBJ1-1, with 7 bases fitting TRBD1. TRBV5-3 is treated as an ORF (open reading frame) with a function not yet certain. The trim removed 5 bases at V and 4 bases at J, leaving 11 bases unmatched. The CDR3 consists of 15 residues. The CDR3 protein is CARSPRTGQSTEAFF. CDR3 nucleotide sequence: TGTGCCAGAAGTCCGAGGACAGGTCAATCCACTGAAGCTTTCTTT.

V usage is TRBV12-5 and J usage is TRBJ1-1; D ambiguous. The CDR3 runs 12 residues. The germline V and J ends were trimmed by 7 bases and 5 bases, with 11 bases remaining between them. From germline, CDR1 is LGHNT and CDR2 FRNRAP. This CDR3 is CASALGGTEAFF. The CDR3 region has the DNA TGTGCTAGTGCCCTAGGTGGGACTGAAGCTTTCTTT.

The chain employs TRBV3-1 (or the pseudogene TRBV3-2) and TRBJ2-3; D possibly corresponds to TRBD1 (6 bases). V was cut by 3 bases and J by 0 bases, with 10 bases left in between. CDR1 and CDR2 from the germline V gene are LGHDT and YNNKEL (reference sequence). This CDR3 comprises 15 residues. Here the CDR3 DNA reads TGTGCCAGCAGCCAGGGGGCCTCTAGCACAGATACGCAGTATTTT. It codes for CASSQGASSTDTQYF.

This chain uses TRBV3-1 (or the pseudogene TRBV3-2) with TRBJ2-1; D uncertain. The germline V gene has CDR1 LGHDT and CDR2 YNNKEL (reference sequence). V was shortened by 5 bases and J by 7 bases, with 15 bases between the two germline ends. The CDR3 has 14 residues. The CDR3 DNA reads as TGTGCCAGCAGCGCCAGATCTGGCTGGAATGAGCAGTTCTTC. Translation: CASSARSGWNEQFF.

The chain couples TRBV18 to TRBJ2-7; D may correspond to TRBD1 or TRBD2 (5 bases each). Germline CDR1 and CDR2: KGHSH and LQKENI. CDR3 length: 14 amino acids. Trimming removed 5 bases from V and 2 bases from J, with 13 bases in between. In DNA form, the CDR3 reads TGTGCCAGCTCAACGGGGCAGCCGACCTACGAGCAGTACTTC. Protein product: CASSTGQPTYEQYF.

The chain combines TRBV28 with TRBJ2-7, with D perhaps TRBD2 (7 bases). The germline gives CDR1 MDHEN, CDR2 SYDVKM. Deletions cut 0 bases from V and 6 bases from J, with 12 bases between. The CDR3 covers 14 residues. In DNA, the CDR3 is TGTGCCAGCAGTTTATGGAGGGGGGGTCGCGAGCAGTACTTC. As protein: CASSLWRGGREQYF.

The rearrangement uses TRBV7-2 and TRBJ2-1; D gene uncertain. Trimming stripped 1 base from V and 2 bases from J, with 9 bases between. Germline-derived CDR1 and CDR2 are SGHTA and FQGNSA. The CDR3 contains 15 residues. The CDR3 protein is CASSLGARTYNEQFF. The DNA for the CDR3 is TGTGCCAGCAGCTTAGGGGCTCGTACCTACAATGAGCAGTTCTTC.

J is TRBJ2-1 and V is TRBV15, with a weak D call TRBD1 (7 bases). The CDR3 is 15 amino acids. Germline V gene sequence: CDR1 LNHNV, CDR2 YYDKDF (reference sequence). V lost 2 bases and J 5 bases, leaving 13 bases between the germline ends. The CDR3 coding sequence is TGTGCCACCAGCAGACAGGGGGGAAGAGACAATGAGCAGTTCTTC. This translates into CATSRQGGRDNEQFF.

This chain connects TRBV6-1 to TRBJ1-5; the match to TRBD1 covers 9 bases. Germline CDR1 reads MNHNS; CDR2 reads SASEGT. This CDR3 is 17 amino acids long. The ends lost 0 bases at V and 6 bases at J; junction bases unmatched: 9. The CDR3 nucleotides are TGTGCCAGCAGTGAAGCTTTTATCGGGACAGGGTCTCAGCCCCAGCATTTT. Amino acid sequence: CASSEAFIGTGSQPQHF.

This clone came up a few times. The gene calls are TRBV6-5 and TRBJ1-2; possible D gene TRBD1, 6 bases. CDR1 is MNHEY and CDR2 is SVGAGI in the germline V gene. V gave up 11 bases and J gave up 7 bases, with 14 bases separating them. The CDR3 spans 11 residues. This chain's CDR3 is CASQGGRGYTF. The CDR3, as DNA: TGTGCCTCACAAGGGGGACGTGGCTACACCTTC.

The chain recombines TRBV21-1 with TRBJ1-1. TRBV21-1 is a recognized pseudogene. The CDR3 sequence is 14 residues long. The CDR3 DNA reads as TGTGCCAGCCTGGGGGGGGGCCCAGGGACTGAAGCTTTCTTT. Encoded protein: CASLGGGPGTEAFF.

The chain employs TRBV19 and TRBJ1-5; D is unclear. With 2 bases removed from V and 7 bases from J, the gap between germline ends came to 15 bases. The CDR3 loop spans 15 amino acids. Germline CDR1 LNHDA, CDR2 SQIVND (reference sequence). The CDR3 DNA sequence: TGTGCCAGTAGTATAAGTAGGAGCATTTACCAGCCCCAGCATTTT. This encodes CASSISRSIYQPQHF.